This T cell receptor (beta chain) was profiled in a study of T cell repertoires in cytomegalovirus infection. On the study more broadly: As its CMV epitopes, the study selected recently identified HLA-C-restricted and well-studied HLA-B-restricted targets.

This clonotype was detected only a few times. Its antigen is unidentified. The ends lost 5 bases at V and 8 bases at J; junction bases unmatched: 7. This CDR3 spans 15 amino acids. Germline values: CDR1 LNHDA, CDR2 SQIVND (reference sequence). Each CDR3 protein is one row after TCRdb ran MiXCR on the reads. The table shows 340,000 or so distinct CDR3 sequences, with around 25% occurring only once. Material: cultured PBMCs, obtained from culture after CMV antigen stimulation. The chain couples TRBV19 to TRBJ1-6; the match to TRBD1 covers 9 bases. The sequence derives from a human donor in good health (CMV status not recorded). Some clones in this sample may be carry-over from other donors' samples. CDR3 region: CASSPGTGKDSPLHF. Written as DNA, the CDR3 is TGTGCCAGTAGTCCCGGGACAGGGAAAGATTCACCCCTCCACTTT.